This TCR beta chain originates from a study of identical twins. TCRdb fed the 5' RACE reads into MiXCR, producing one record per CDR3 protein. The sample has around 650,000 distinct CDR3 sequences; about 7% are singletons. This clonotype was detected only a few times. V was shortened by 4 bases and J by 6 bases, with 10 bases between the two germline ends. Germline V gene sequence: CDR1 DFQATT, CDR2 SNEGSKA (reference sequence). The CDR3 consists of 13 residues. The sample was also linked to a second study, of yellow fever vaccine responses in identical twins.

The sequence was obtained from a woman aged 18-30 years in good health. Sequenced material: PBMCs. The rearrangement links TRBV20-1 to TRBJ1-6; D not resolved. The CDR3 here is CSATRNVNSPLHF. The DNA of the CDR3 is TGCAGTGCTACACGTAATGTTAATTCACCCCTCCACTTT.